This T cell receptor beta chain was profiled in a study of blood T cell repertoires in COVID-19. For the study at large: Samples taken during acute and convalescent COVID-19 were collected in the United States, Italy and Spain. PBMCs, B-cell-depleted T cells, or T cells were the source of the cDNA or gDNA that made up the material.

Methods used by the authors: Nucleated cell counts were estimated from reference gene primer amplification. Here immunoSEQ multiplex PCR was the method, and the copy in TCRdb shows in-frame clones only, minus some. The V and J calls and the clone size are those of that table, but D and trimming were determined from the DNA. Here the sample spans about 230,000 clones, nearly 90% being singletons. The CDR3 contains 16 residues. Trimming took off 1 base at V and 5 bases at J, with 17 bases between the two ends. From germline, CDR1 is MNHNS and CDR2 SASEGT. This sequence was found in a young woman who had recovered from COVID-19. The sample comprised peripheral blood. The chain links TRBV6-1 to TRBJ1-2; D gene unclear. CDR3 DNA sequence: TGTGCCAGCAGTGAAGTTAGCAGCCGACCCCTTTATGGCTACACCTTC. Its translation: CASSEVSSRPLYGYTF.